Presented here are 25 T cell receptor beta chains from one specimen sequenced in a study of PD-1 blockade in classical Hodgkin lymphoma. The time point was: newly diagnosed, previously untreated cHL patient sample. The protocol was immunoSEQ multiplex PCR, while the TCRdb copy is restricted to in-frame clones and leaves out a portion. Altogether roughly 32,000 clones are present, 85% to 95% being singletons, with the ten largest covering 2% to 2.5%. The sequenced material came from peripheral blood mononuclear cells (PBMCs). The receptors stem from a human donor with classical Hodgkin lymphoma.

The rearrangement links TRBV9 to TRBJ2-1, with 9 nucleotides matching TRBD1. Germline values: CDR1 SGDLS, CDR2 YYNGEE. The CDR3 contains 15 residues. V lost 0 bases and J lost 5; bases outside the gene matches: 3. The CDR3 is CASSVVGTGNNEQFF. As DNA, the CDR3 is TGTGCCAGCAGCGTAGTAGGGACAGGGAACAATGAGCAGTTCTTC.

The V and J genes are TRBV5-1 and TRBJ2-2, with D tentatively TRBD1 (6 bases). CDR1 is SGHRS and CDR2 is YFSETQ in the germline V gene. The CDR3 has 14 residues. V gave up 4 bases and J gave up 5 bases, with 12 bases separating them. The DNA for the CDR3 is TGCGCCAGCAGCCCCGCAGGACAGACCGGGGAGCTGTTTTTT. This translates into CASSPAGQTGELFF.

This chain links TRBV19 with TRBJ2-1; 12 bases align to TRBD1. This CDR3 is 15 amino acids long. Germline V gene sequence: CDR1 LNHDA, CDR2 SQIVND (reference sequence). After removal of 6 bases from V and 7 bases from J, the junction contained 7 bases not matched to a gene. This CDR3 reads CASREGTGGTNEQFF. CDR3 bases: TGTGCCAGTAGAGAGGGGACAGGGGGCACTAATGAGCAGTTCTTC.

The J gene is TRBJ2-7, the V gene TRBV7-2; D not resolved. This CDR3 comprises 16 residues. V lost 1 base, J lost 0 bases, and 13 bases lay in between. Germline-derived CDR1 and CDR2 are SGHTA and FQGNSA. CDR3: CASSLVGAPASYEQYF. CDR3 coding DNA: TGTGCCAGCAGCTTAGTTGGAGCGCCCGCCTCCTACGAGCAGTACTTC.

V gene TRBV11-2 combines with J gene TRBJ1-2; D gene uncertain. The CDR3 consists of 19 residues. From germline, CDR1 is SGHAT and CDR2 FQNNGV. V was shortened by 2 bases and J by 5 bases, with 27 bases between the two germline ends. The CDR3 sequence: CASSLLGLGTTPWLYGYTF. Here the CDR3 DNA reads TGTGCCAGCAGCTTACTAGGACTAGGAACGACGCCGTGGCTTTATGGCTACACCTTC.

The V call is TRBV6-1, the J call TRBJ2-5; D uncertain. Germline CDR1 MNHNS, CDR2 SASEGT. The CDR3 is made up of 11 amino acids. V lost 6 bases to trimming and J lost 5 bases, with 7 bases between them. The CDR3 loop is CASRAGETQYF. The CDR3 DNA reads as TGTGCCAGCAGGGCCGGGGAGACCCAGTACTTC.

This clone was recorded only once. V usage is TRBV5-7 and J usage is TRBJ2-6; D ambiguous. TRBV5-7 is classed as an ORF, of uncertain function. The CDR3 is 17 residues long. Trimming stripped 6 bases from V and 5 bases from J, with 21 bases between. In DNA form, the CDR3 reads TGTGCCAGCAATCACCATTGCGTACAAAGTCGGGCCAACGTCCTGACTTTC. Translating gives CASNHHCVQSRANVLTF.

The rearrangement links TRBV2 to TRBJ2-3; unclear D gene. Trimming removed 5 bases at V and 4 bases at J, with 4 bases between. Germline V CDR1 and CDR2: SNHLY, FYNNEI. The CDR3 loop spans 11 amino acids. The CDR3 region has the DNA TGTGCCAGCAGTTGGGCAGATACGCAGTATTTT. Translation gives CASSWADTQYF. The variable domain in full, with the rest retrieved from reference TRBV2 and TRBJ2-3, is EPEVTQTPSHQVTQMGQEVILRCVPISNHLYFYWYRQILGQKVEFLVSFYNNEISEKSEIFDDQFSVERPDGSNFTLKIRSTKLEDSAMYFCASSWADTQYFGPGTRLTVL.

The CDR3 DNA sequence: TGTGCCAGCAGTTCTGGACTAGCGGGGGGGGGCCCCGCCAAGTATTTT. As protein: CASSSGLAGGGPAKYF. J is TRBJ2-3 and V is TRBV5-4; the match to TRBD2 covers 15 bases. There are 16 residues in the CDR3. Per the germline V gene, CDR1 is SGHNT and CDR2 is YYREEE (reference sequence). V shed 5 bases and J 13 bases; nucleotides not matched to a gene: 14.

This chain links TRBV4-1 with TRBJ1-2; D call uncertain. The CDR3 is 17 residues long. The germline V and J ends were trimmed by 0 bases and 5 bases, with 19 bases remaining between them. Germline assignment: CDR1 MGHRA and CDR2 YSYEKL. The DNA of the CDR3 is TGCGCCAGCAGCCAAGAGGGCTGGGGTAGTTCGTCGTATGGCTACACCTTC. This translates into CASSQEGWGSSSYGYTF.

This clone was seen more than once but under ten times. The chain is built from TRBV7-9 and TRBJ2-3; no reliable D call. Per the germline V gene, CDR1 is SEHNR and CDR2 is FQNEAQ (reference sequence). This CDR3 has 12 amino acids. V shed 4 bases and J shed 2 bases, with 4 bases lying between them. The CDR3 DNA sequence: TGTGCCAGCAGCTCGTCCACAGATACGCAGTATTTT. Translated, it gives CASSSSTDTQYF.

The chain is built from TRBV5-1 and TRBJ2-7; D is unclear. Trimming cost V 4 bases and J 1 base, with 12 bases left between them. Looked up from germline, CDR1 is SGHRS and CDR2 is YFSETQ. There are 14 residues in the CDR3. The CDR3 region is CASSPRTASYEQYF. As DNA, the CDR3 is TGCGCCAGCAGCCCTCGGACGGCGTCCTACGAGCAGTACTTC.

The V call is TRBV15, the J call TRBJ1-3; no clear D. Germline CDR1 LNHNV, CDR2 YYDKDF (reference sequence). V was trimmed by 6 bases and J by 1 base, leaving 13 bases between them. CDR3 length: 15 residues. The DNA of the CDR3 is TGTGCCACCAGGCGACATATCGGGTCTGGAAACACCATATATTTT. This codes for CATRRHIGSGNTIYF.

The chain carries TRBV19 and TRBJ2-5; D possibly uses TRBD1 or TRBD2 (5 bases each). V lost 7 bases and J 0 bases, leaving 18 bases between the germline ends. CDR1 LNHDA and CDR2 SQIVND come from the germline V gene (reference sequence). The CDR3 is 16 residues long. CDR3 amino acids: CASKDWDESDQETQYF. The CDR3 nucleotides read TGTGCCAGTAAAGATTGGGACGAGTCCGACCAAGAGACCCAGTACTTC.

The rearrangement uses TRBV6-1 and TRBJ2-7; D is uncertain. The CDR3 has 12 residues. V was shortened by 6 bases and J by 0 bases, with 6 bases between the two germline ends. From germline, CDR1 is MNHNS and CDR2 SASEGT. CDR3 bases: TGTGCCAGCAGCGAGAGCTCCTACGAGCAGTACTTC. Its translation: CASSESSYEQYF.

V usage is TRBV28 and J usage is TRBJ1-1, with TRBD1 matching 8 bases. CDR1 is MDHEN and CDR2 is SYDVKM in the germline V gene. CDR3 size: 14 residues. V was pared by 6 bases and J by 4 bases, with 7 bases of the junction left unmatched. The CDR3 DNA sequence: TGTGCCAGCAGACGACAGGGGATTGTCACTGAAGCTTTCTTT. It encodes CASRRQGIVTEAFF.

The chain combines TRBV4-2 with TRBJ1-2; 10 nucleotides align to TRBD1. Germline V lookup: CDR1 LGHNA, CDR2 YNFKEQ. The ends lost 4 bases at V and 7 bases at J; junction bases unmatched: 9. There are 15 residues in the CDR3. The CDR3: CASSLPGQGNRGYTF. The CDR3 DNA sequence: TGTGCCAGCAGCCTCCCGGGACAGGGGAACCGTGGCTACACCTTC.

This chain links TRBV19 with TRBJ1-2; 9 bases are shared with TRBD1. Germline CDR1 and CDR2: LNHDA and SQIVND (reference sequence). The trim removed 8 bases at V and 3 bases at J, leaving 13 bases unmatched. The CDR3 covers 16 residues. In DNA form, the CDR3 reads TGTGCCAGTTCGCGACAGGGGGGGGAATCTGACTATGGCTACACCTTC. Its translation: CASSRQGGESDYGYTF.

V gene TRBV19 combines with J gene TRBJ1-5; weak D call: TRBD1 (5 bases). Trimming stripped 3 bases from V and 4 bases from J, with 19 bases between. Germline assignment: CDR1 LNHDA and CDR2 SQIVND (reference sequence). This CDR3 region has 17 residues. The CDR3 sequence: CASSIRGSDRTNQPQHF. CDR3 nucleotides: TGTGCCAGTAGTATTAGAGGGTCTGACAGAACGAATCAGCCCCAGCATTTT.

This clone was counted once. The chain carries TRBV10-3 and TRBJ2-1; 11 bases agree with TRBD2. This CDR3 is 13 amino acids long. Unmatched junction bases numbered 1, after V lost 8 bases and J lost 4 bases. The germline gives CDR1 ENHRY, CDR2 SYGVKD. The CDR3 here is CAIRTSGYNEQFF. CDR3 nucleotide sequence: TGTGCCATCCGGACTAGCGGGTACAATGAGCAGTTCTTC.

The chain carries TRBV7-8 and TRBJ2-3, with 7 bases aligning to TRBD2. Germline values: CDR1 SGHVS, CDR2 FQNEAQ. The CDR3 length is 19 residues. Losses at the gene ends were 6 bases for V and 0 bases for J; bases not matched to a gene: 18. The CDR3 DNA reads as TGTGCCAGCAGTTTTTTGGGACTACTCAAAACTCCTAGCACAGATACGCAGTATTTT. Amino acid sequence: CASSFLGLLKTPSTDTQYF.

The chain has TRBV7-2 and TRBJ2-1; D gene ambiguous. Germline loops: CDR1 SGHTA, CDR2 FQGNSA. The V end was cut by 2 bases, the J end by 3 bases, with 11 bases between. This CDR3 has 15 residues. Here the CDR3 reads CASSLIGGDYNEQFF. CDR3 nucleotide sequence: TGTGCCAGCAGCTTAATAGGCGGAGACTACAATGAGCAGTTCTTC.

The rearrangement links TRBV14 to TRBJ1-4; D gene unclear. There are 17 residues in the CDR3. Deletions cut 6 bases from V and 8 bases from J, with 25 bases between. The V gene's germline CDR1 is SGHDN and CDR2 FVKESK. The CDR3 sequence is CASSQQLDASAIEKLFF. CDR3 in DNA: TGTGCCAGCAGTCAACAACTCGATGCCTCGGCAATAGAAAAACTGTTTTTT.

The chain carries TRBV28 and TRBJ1-3, with D uncertain. The germline V gene encodes CDR1 MDHEN and CDR2 SYDVKM. This CDR3 is built from 13 residues. V was shortened by 6 bases and J by 2 bases, with 8 bases between the two germline ends. The CDR3 DNA follows: TGTGCCAGCAGCCTCCGTCCTGGAAACACCATATATTTT. The encoded protein is CASSLRPGNTIYF.

This sequence joins TRBV18 and TRBJ1-3; tentatively, D is TRBD1 (6 bases). Trimming stripped 0 bases from V and 7 bases from J, with 13 bases between. The CDR3 consists of 15 residues. Germline V gene data show CDR1 as KGHSH and CDR2 as LQKENI. The CDR3 bases are TGTGCCAGCTCACCACCGACAGGATGGGGTAACACCATATATTTT. It specifies CASSPPTGWGNTIYF.